A single sample is the source of the 32 T cell receptor beta chains below, sequenced in a study of identical twins. TCRdb passed the 5' RACE reads through MiXCR, listing each CDR3 protein once. The table records about 470,000 distinct CDR3 sequences, 20% to 25% of them present only once. These data also formed part of another study, on T cells expressing NK-cell markers.

The sequencing sample was made of CD4+ T cells sorted from blood. These receptors originate from a woman under 30 in good health.

This clonotype was detected only a few times. The gene calls are TRBV3-1 and TRBJ1-1, with TRBD1 as a possible D gene (6 bases). Trimming took off 1 base at V and 12 bases at J, with 12 bases between the two ends. The CDR3 is 12 amino acids. Germline assignment: CDR1 LGHDT and CDR2 YNNKEL (reference sequence). CDR3 amino acids: CASSQGSQGTFF. DNA of the CDR3: TGTGCCAGCAGCCAAGGATCACAGGGAACTTTCTTT.

The J gene is TRBJ1-1, the V gene TRBV11-3; D might be TRBD1 (6 bases). Germline V gene lookup returns CDR1 SGHNT and CDR2 YENEEA. The CDR3 has 15 residues. V was pared by 4 bases and J by 4 bases, with 16 bases between. The CDR3 DNA is TGTGCCAGCAGCTCCCCTTGGGGGCTAAGCACTGAAGCTTTCTTT. Translating it yields CASSSPWGLSTEAFF.

The chain employs TRBV5-5 and TRBJ1-1; 7 bases align to TRBD1. Germline trimming cut 5 bases from V and 8 bases from J; bases unmatched to any gene: 9. The CDR3 is made up of 13 amino acids. CDR1 is SGHKS, CDR2 YYEKEE, per germline (reference sequence). The CDR3 DNA reads as TGTGCCAGCAGTTGGATTCCGGGACAGGAAGCTTTCTTT. The encoded protein is CASSWIPGQEAFF.

The chain combines TRBV29-1 with TRBJ2-3, with TRBD2 matching 8 bases. Trimming cost V 3 bases and J 4 bases; bases outside gene matches: 3. From germline, CDR1 is SQVTM and CDR2 ANQGSEA. The CDR3 runs 13 residues. CDR3 sequence reads: CSVEVSGADTQYF. For the CDR3, the DNA is TGCAGCGTTGAGGTTAGCGGGGCAGATACGCAGTATTTT.

This clonotype was seen ten or more times. The chain carries TRBV5-1 and TRBJ2-3; D gene uncertain. Trimming removed 4 bases at V and 2 bases at J, with 14 bases between. The CDR3 runs to 15 residues. The V gene's germline CDR1 is SGHRS and CDR2 YFSETQ. Written as DNA, the CDR3 is TGCGCCAGCAGCGGGATGAAGGACCTCACAGATACGCAGTATTTT. It encodes CASSGMKDLTDTQYF.

This clonotype has only a few counts. This chain joins TRBV7-2 and TRBJ2-5, with D unclear. The germline V gene has CDR1 SGHTA and CDR2 FQGNSA. This CDR3 has 16 amino acids. With 1 base removed from V and 3 bases from J, the gap between germline ends came to 15 bases. CDR3 in DNA: TGTGCCAGCAGCTTAGGATGGACCGCTGGGGAAGAGACCCAGTACTTC. Residues: CASSLGWTAGEETQYF.

This clonotype was counted at least ten times. The J gene is TRBJ1-1, the V gene TRBV5-1; D is unclear. The V and J ends lost 0 bases and 3 bases respectively, with 3 bases between them. The CDR3 has 12 amino acids. Per germline, CDR1 SGHRS and CDR2 YFSETQ. The DNA for the CDR3 is TGCGCCAGCAGCTTGGGACACACTGAAGCTTTCTTT. Translating it yields CASSLGHTEAFF.

The chain employs TRBV3-1 and TRBJ1-6, with D maybe TRBD1 (6 bases). V was clipped by 2 bases and J by 9 bases, with 14 bases between them. Germline values: CDR1 LGHDT, CDR2 YNNKEL (reference sequence). This CDR3 has 15 amino acids. The CDR3 nucleotides read TGTGCCAGCAGCCAATCGCAGGGGCTGGCTTCACCCCTCCACTTT. Translating it yields CASSQSQGLASPLHF.

This clonotype turned up a few times. The chain couples TRBV20-1 to TRBJ2-7, with TRBD2 matching over 9 bases. From germline, CDR1 is DFQATT and CDR2 SNEGSKA (reference sequence). Losses at the gene ends were 5 bases for V and 2 bases for J; bases not matched to a gene: 7. The CDR3 contains 14 residues. The CDR3 spells CSALLAGWAYEQYF. In DNA form, the CDR3 reads TGCAGTGCTCTACTAGCGGGCTGGGCCTACGAGCAGTACTTC.

This clonotype came up a few times. This chain joins TRBV4-1 and TRBJ1-6; no reliable D call. The CDR3 runs to 14 residues. Trimming took 0 bases from V and 8 from J, leaving 8 bases between them. Per germline, CDR1 MGHRA and CDR2 YSYEKL. The CDR3 protein is CASSQDIRDSPLHF. The CDR3 DNA follows: TGCGCCAGCAGCCAAGATATTCGGGATTCACCCCTCCACTTT.

This rearrangement joins TRBV20-1 to TRBJ1-1; TRBD1 is a possible D gene (5 bases). Germline V gene sequence: CDR1 DFQATT, CDR2 SNEGSKA (reference sequence). The CDR3 contains 13 residues. V was cut by 4 bases and J by 1 base, with 10 bases left in between. In DNA form, the CDR3 reads TGCAGTGCTACTTACGGACAGAACACTGAAGCTTTCTTT. As protein: CSATYGQNTEAFF.

This chain links TRBV12-3 or TRBV12-4 with TRBJ2-2; perhaps TRBD2 as D (6 bases). V was shortened by 5 bases and J by 1 base, with 17 bases between the two germline ends. CDR3 size: 17 residues. Here the CDR3 reads CASSPKRGSGNTGELFF. CDR3 coding DNA: TGTGCCAGCAGTCCGAAACGGGGGTCTGGGAACACCGGGGAGCTGTTTTTT.

The rearrangement uses TRBV5-1 and TRBJ1-1; 7 positions match TRBD1. The CDR3 is 13 residues long. After removal of 3 bases from V and 6 bases from J, the junction contained 5 bases not matched to a gene. Germline lookup yields CDR1 SGHRS and CDR2 YFSETQ. CDR3 DNA sequence: TGCGCCAGCAGCTATAAGGGGGCCGCTGAAGCTTTCTTT. This sequence encodes CASSYKGAAEAFF.

DNA for the CDR3: TGCAGCGTTGACCAGCTAGCGACAGATACGCAGTATTTT. Translating it yields CSVDQLATDTQYF. The gene calls are TRBV29-1 and TRBJ2-3; D possibly corresponds to TRBD2 (6 bases). The CDR3 totals 13 residues. V lost 3 bases to trimming and J lost 3 bases, with 10 bases between them. CDR1 and CDR2 from the germline V gene are SQVTM and ANQGSEA.

The sample holds a few counts of this clonotype. The chain carries TRBV7-2 and TRBJ1-1, with D unresolved. V gave up 8 bases and J gave up 2 bases, with 12 bases separating them. The CDR3 consists of 13 residues. Germline CDR1 and CDR2: SGHTA and FQGNSA. The CDR3 protein is CASGVTVNTEAFF. In nucleotides, the CDR3 is TGTGCCAGCGGAGTAACAGTAAACACTGAAGCTTTCTTT.

This clonotype was detected only a few times. The chain couples TRBV10-3 to TRBJ2-1; no clear D. The germline gives CDR1 ENHRY, CDR2 SYGVKD. There are 15 residues in the CDR3. The V end was cut by 0 bases, the J end by 5 bases, with 11 bases between. The CDR3 region is CAISESRSYNNEQFF. CDR3 sequence (DNA): TGTGCCATCAGTGAGTCTCGGTCTTATAACAATGAGCAGTTCTTC.

The chain carries TRBV12-3 or TRBV12-4 and TRBJ1-2; D is undetermined. There are 13 residues in the CDR3. The V end was cut by 6 bases, the J end by 5 bases, with 13 bases between. The CDR3: CASSLGGWYGYTF. Written as DNA, the CDR3 is TGTGCCAGCAGCTTGGGAGGGTGGTATGGCTACACCTTC.

Only a few counts were recorded for this clonotype. This chain links TRBV20-1 with TRBJ2-3; 9 bases are a match to TRBD1. This CDR3 is 13 amino acids long. Germline V CDR1 and CDR2: DFQATT, SNEGSKA (reference sequence). V shed 5 bases, J shed 1 base, and the junction held 1 base outside the gene matches. CDR3 amino acids: CSARTGGTDTQYF. Here the CDR3 DNA reads TGCAGTGCTCGGACAGGGGGCACAGATACGCAGTATTTT.

This clonotype was counted between two and nine times. The chain is built from TRBV12-3 or TRBV12-4 and TRBJ2-2; 16 nucleotides agree with TRBD2. The CDR3 is made up of 17 amino acids. V was clipped by 7 bases and J by 5 bases; unmatched bases: 7. The CDR3 is CASTPGLAGGLTGELFF. In nucleotides, the CDR3 is TGTGCCAGCACCCCGGGACTAGCGGGAGGGTTGACCGGGGAGCTGTTTTTT.

The rearrangement links TRBV10-1 to TRBJ2-1, with 13 nucleotides matching TRBD2. The CDR3 is made up of 18 amino acids. Trimming at V came to 11 bases and at J to 8 bases, leaving 21 bases not matched to a gene. Per the germline V gene, CDR1 is WNHNN and CDR2 is SYGVQD (reference sequence). CDR3 sequence (DNA): TGCGCCGCAGCTACCGGGACTAGCGGGAATAATTGTTTCGATGAGCAGTTCTTC. Amino acids: CAAATGTSGNNCFDEQFF.

The CDR3 protein is CASSLWDRDEAFF. The CDR3 DNA follows: TGTGCCAGCAGTTTGTGGGACAGGGATGAAGCTTTCTTT. This sequence joins TRBV12-3 or TRBV12-4 and TRBJ1-1; TRBD1 aligns across 9 bases. Unmatched junction bases numbered 3, after V lost 3 bases and J lost 7 bases. This CDR3 is 13 amino acids long.

The rearrangement joins TRBV20-1 to TRBJ2-7; D not certain. V lost 5 bases and J 0 bases, leaving 14 bases between the germline ends. The CDR3 runs 14 residues. Germline V gene data show CDR1 as DFQATT and CDR2 as SNEGSKA (reference sequence). The CDR3 loop reads CSAGDSLSSYEQYF. The CDR3 coding sequence is TGCAGTGCTGGCGACTCCCTAAGCTCCTACGAGCAGTACTTC.

Ten or more counts support this clonotype. V and J are TRBV7-2 and TRBJ2-3; no firm D call. Trimming removed 5 bases from V and 2 bases from J, with 8 bases in between. Looked up from germline, CDR1 is SGHTA and CDR2 is FQGNSA. This CDR3 has 13 residues. The CDR3 is CASSRENTDTQYF. Here the CDR3 DNA reads TGTGCCAGCAGCCGCGAAAACACAGATACGCAGTATTTT. The full variable domain, rest sourced from reference TRBV7-2 and TRBJ2-3, is GAGVSQSPSNKVTEKGKDVELRCDPISGHTALYWYRQSLGQGLEFLIYFQGNSAPDKSGLPSDRFSAERTGGSVSTLTIQRTQQEDSAVYLCASSRENTDTQYFGPGTRLTVL.

The V gene is TRBV4-3, the J gene TRBJ1-1; D not resolved. Germline V CDR1 and CDR2: LGHNA, YSLEER. The V end lost 1 base, the J end lost 5 bases, and 8 bases lay between the germline ends. The CDR3 runs to 13 residues. The CDR3 protein is CASSQGVRTEAFF. The CDR3 nucleotides read TGCGCCAGCAGCCAAGGAGTGCGGACTGAAGCTTTCTTT.

This chain links TRBV12-3 or TRBV12-4 with TRBJ1-3, with 9 positions matching TRBD1. The ends lost 7 bases at V and 3 bases at J; junction bases unmatched: 7. CDR3 length equals 15 residues. CDR3 coding DNA: TGTGCCAGCAACCGGGACAGGGATATTGGAAACACCATATATTTT. It is translated as CASNRDRDIGNTIYF.

The CDR3 DNA reads as TGTGCCAGCCAACGACAGTATAATGAAAAACTGTTTTTT. Its protein product is CASQRQYNEKLFF. This chain joins TRBV18 and TRBJ1-4; TRBD1 might be the D (5 bases). There are 13 residues in the CDR3. CDR1 KGHSH and CDR2 LQKENI come from the germline V gene. Trimming removed 8 bases from V and 4 bases from J, with 11 bases in between.

This clonotype has just a few counts. The V call is TRBV10-3, the J call TRBJ1-5; weak D call: TRBD1 (6 bases). V lost 4 bases and J lost 6, with 16 bases in between. The CDR3 runs 15 residues. Germline loops: CDR1 ENHRY, CDR2 SYGVKD. The CDR3 sequence is CAISAEQGRGQPQHF. Here the CDR3 DNA reads TGTGCCATCAGTGCGGAGCAGGGGAGGGGTCAGCCCCAGCATTTT.

V and J are TRBV12-3 or TRBV12-4 and TRBJ1-4; D perhaps matches TRBD1 (6 bases). CDR3 size: 14 residues. Trimming shortened V by 3 bases and J by 8 bases, and 13 bases separated the two germline ends. CDR3 amino acids: CASSFTSQGEKLFF. The CDR3 DNA reads as TGTGCCAGCAGTTTTACTTCACAGGGCGAAAAACTGTTTTTT.

This clonotype was seen more than once but under ten times. The genes are TRBV20-1 and TRBJ2-5; possibly TRBD2 for D (6 bases). Trimming removed 6 bases from V and 5 bases from J, with 13 bases in between. From germline, CDR1 is DFQATT and CDR2 SNEGSKA (reference sequence). CDR3 length equals 12 residues. The CDR3 DNA reads TGCAGTGCCCCCGGGGGTTATGAGACCCAGTACTTC. This sequence encodes CSAPGGYETQYF.

This clonotype was counted only a few times. The J gene is TRBJ2-4, the V gene TRBV18, with 8 nucleotides matching TRBD2. This CDR3 comprises 16 residues. Unmatched junction bases numbered 6, after V lost 4 bases and J lost 1 base. Germline V gene sequence: CDR1 KGHSH, CDR2 LQKENI. The DNA for the CDR3 is TGTGCCAGCTCACTGGGACTAGAAGTGGCCAAAAACATTCAGTACTTC. Encoded protein: CASSLGLEVAKNIQYF.

This clonotype has a handful of counts. The rearrangement uses TRBV10-3 and TRBJ2-5; TRBD1 agrees at 7 bases. With V trimmed by 1 base and J by 11 bases, 13 bases remained unmatched. CDR3 size: 15 residues. The germline CDR1 and CDR2 sequences are ENHRY and SYGVKD. CDR3 loop: CAISEYRPDRPGQYF. The CDR3 DNA reads as TGTGCCATCAGTGAGTACCGACCGGACAGGCCCGGGCAGTACTTC.

The sample holds a few counts of this clonotype. The chain carries TRBV6-5 and TRBJ1-2; 10 positions match TRBD1. This CDR3 region has 15 residues. V lost 4 bases, J lost 6 bases, and 8 bases stayed unmatched. Germline CDR1 reads MNHEY; CDR2 reads SVGAGI. DNA for the CDR3: TGTGCCAGCAGTTTACCCGGGACAGGGGTCGATGGCTACACCTTC. Its translation is CASSLPGTGVDGYTF.